This T cell receptor beta chain comes out of a study of cytomegalovirus exposure and HLA in healthy donors. The study, taken as a whole, reports: Cytomegalovirus status was reportedly diagnosed by the classifier with high specificity and sensitivity. A later analysis, which compared TCR beta chains of equal frequency, found the HLA-associated ones more clonally expanded. After further analysis at a later stage, around 17,000 TCR beta sequences were associated with HLA alleles at 0.05 false discovery rate.

This clone has a single count. The target antigen is unknown. The ends lost 2 bases at V and 3 bases at J; junction bases unmatched: 9. This CDR3 spans 16 amino acids. CDR1 and CDR2 (germline): ENHRY, SYGVKD. The PCR used 60 Vbeta and 13 Jbeta primers. The method was immunoSEQ multiplex PCR; TCRdb's version includes in-frame clones alone and lacks a portion of them. In the table there are more than 100,000 clones, 75% to 80% of which are singletons. The sample consisted of PBMCs. This chain joins TRBV10-3 and TRBJ2-5; 7 bases map to TRBD2. This receptor was obtained from an older woman in good health and CMV-seronegative. This CDR3 is CAISEGRRGIEETQYF. CDR3 DNA: TGTGCCATCAGTGAGGGCAGGCGGGGGATCGAAGAGACCCAGTACTTC.